The 8 T cell receptor beta chains below all came from one sample that was sequenced in a study of naive CD8 T cells in extremely preterm neonates. Clones were read by immunoSEQ multiplex PCR, and TCRdb kept only the in-frame ones, dropping some. The sample has almost 6,000 clones, around 98% seen once. Sequencing used naive CD8+ T cells from blood. These receptors all come from a human donor in good health.

This clone was counted a single time. This chain connects TRBV30 to TRBJ1-1; D call uncertain. Between the trimmed V and J ends, which lost 2 bases and 0 bases, there was a span of 16 bases. CDR3 length: 16 amino acids. CDR1 and CDR2 from the germline V gene are GTSNPN and SVGIG (reference sequence). Here the CDR3 DNA reads TGTGCCTGGAGTCCCCCGGTGAGGGTAATGAACACTGAAGCTTTCTTT. It yields the protein CAWSPPVRVMNTEAFF. The complete variable domain, with remaining parts taken from reference TRBV30 and TRBJ1-1, reads SQTIHQWPATLVQPVGSPLSLECTVEGTSNPNLYWYRQAAGRGLQLLFYSVGIGQISSEVPQNLSASRPQDRQFILSSKKLLLSDSGFYLCAWSPPVRVMNTEAFFGQGTRLTVV.

Only one count was recorded for this clone. The chain uses TRBV19 and TRBJ1-1, with D tentatively TRBD1 (5 bases). The CDR3 is 13 residues long. The V gene lost 8 bases and the J gene lost 3 bases, with 13 bases spanning the gap. Germline values: CDR1 LNHDA, CDR2 SQIVND (reference sequence). The CDR3 coding sequence is TGTGCCAGTGGCCGCGGGGGGTACACTGAAGCTTTCTTT. Protein: CASGRGGYTEAFF. Supplemented by reference TRBV19 and TRBJ1-1, the full variable domain reads DGGITQSPKYLFRKEGQNVTLSCEQNLNHDAMYWYRQDPGQGLRLIYYSQIVNDFQKGDIAEGYSVSREKKESFPLTVTSAQKNPTAFYLCASGRGGYTEAFFGQGTRLTVV.

In its sample, this clone was seen once. V gene TRBV9 combines with J gene TRBJ2-2; TRBD2 is a possible D gene (5 bases). This CDR3 contains 13 residues. With 4 bases removed from V and 6 bases from J, the gap between germline ends came to 10 bases. Germline CDR1 is SGDLS and CDR2 is YYNGEE. For the CDR3, the DNA is TGTGCCAGCAGCCAGACGGGGTCCGGGGAGCTGTTTTTT. Its translation: CASSQTGSGELFF.

The chain joins TRBV28 to TRBJ2-7, with D tentatively TRBD2 (6 bases). The CDR3 runs to 13 residues. CDR1 is MDHEN, CDR2 SYDVKM, per germline. Trimming removed 8 bases from V and 6 bases from J, with 17 bases in between. In nucleotides, the CDR3 is TGTGCCAGCGCCCGGGAGCTTCACGGCGAGCAGTACTTC. Its protein product is CASARELHGEQYF.

This clone was seen more than once but under ten times. The V call is TRBV28, the J call TRBJ2-5, with D possibly matching TRBD1 (6 bases). The CDR3 covers 14 residues. V was cut by 3 bases and J by 1 base, with 9 bases left in between. Germline CDR1 and CDR2: MDHEN and SYDVKM. This CDR3 reads CASSFGQSQETQYF. The CDR3 DNA reads as TGTGCCAGCAGTTTTGGACAGAGCCAAGAGACCCAGTACTTC.

V usage is TRBV15 and J usage is TRBJ2-5; 7 bases match TRBD2. From germline, CDR1 is LNHNV and CDR2 YYDKDF (reference sequence). This CDR3 has 15 residues. Trimming removed 1 base from V and 2 bases from J; junction bases left unmatched: 4. Here the CDR3 DNA reads TGTGCCACCAGCAGAGGAGAGGGAGGGCAAGAGACCCAGTACTTC. This sequence encodes CATSRGEGGQETQYF.

The gene calls are TRBV7-9 and TRBJ1-4, with 10 bases fitting TRBD1. Germline loops: CDR1 SEHNR, CDR2 FQNEAQ (reference sequence). The CDR3 has 15 amino acids. Trimming at V came to 5 bases and at J to 5 bases, leaving 5 bases not matched to a gene. The CDR3 DNA reads TGTGCCAGCAGCCCCCGGGACAGGGGAAATGAAAAACTGTTTTTT. This sequence encodes CASSPRDRGNEKLFF.

The rearrangement links TRBV19 to TRBJ2-2; perhaps TRBD2 as D (6 bases). CDR3 length: 15 amino acids. Trimming took 1 base from V and 6 from J, leaving 12 bases between them. The germline gives CDR1 LNHDA, CDR2 SQIVND (reference sequence). DNA of the CDR3: TGTGCCAGTAGTATAGTCGCGGGGCCCCCCGGGGAGCTGTTTTTT. It encodes CASSIVAGPPGELFF.